These 13 T cell receptor beta chains were all obtained from the same sample, sequenced in a study of blood T cell repertoires in COVID-19. Sequencing was performed with immunoSEQ multiplex PCR; in TCRdb, only in-frame clones are kept and a portion is missing. Of about 370,000 clones listed, approximately 87% are singletons. Source material: peripheral blood. The receptors originated from a woman in her twenties or thirties with COVID-19, enrolled during active disease.

The chain employs TRBV7-6 and TRBJ2-3, with a weak D call TRBD2 (6 bases). V lost 2 bases, J lost 0 bases, and 18 bases lay in between. The CDR3 spans 18 residues. CDR1 is SGHVS and CDR2 is FNYEAQ in the germline V gene. Here the CDR3 reads CASSLYPAGSTSTDTQYF. The CDR3 DNA follows: TGTGCCAGCAGCTTATATCCGGCGGGGAGTACTAGCACAGATACGCAGTATTTT.

The chain links TRBV6-1 to TRBJ1-2, with TRBD1 matching over 7 bases. The CDR3 is made up of 15 amino acids. The trim removed 0 bases at V and 5 bases at J, leaving 6 bases unmatched. The V gene's germline CDR1 is MNHNS and CDR2 SASEGT. The CDR3 DNA follows: TGTGCCAGCAGTGAAGCGCCGGGACAGCATTATGGCTACACCTTC. Protein: CASSEAPGQHYGYTF.

This clone is a singleton in its sample. The rearrangement uses TRBV5-1 and TRBJ2-7, with 9 bases lining up with TRBD2. This CDR3 contains 15 residues. Germline V gene data show CDR1 as SGHRS and CDR2 as YFSETQ. Trimming cost V 4 bases and J 3 bases; bases outside gene matches: 8. CDR3 sequence reads: CASSPPTSGGYEQYF. DNA for the CDR3: TGCGCCAGCAGCCCCCCGACTAGCGGAGGCTACGAGCAGTACTTC.

The gene calls are TRBV5-1 and TRBJ2-3, with a weak D call TRBD1 (6 bases). V shed 3 bases and J shed 7 bases, with 15 bases lying between them. CDR1 is SGHRS, CDR2 YFSETQ, per germline. The CDR3 totals 14 residues. This CDR3 reads CASSSSLRDNTQYF. The CDR3 DNA sequence: TGCGCCAGCAGCTCCTCCCTAAGGGACAATACGCAGTATTTT.

This clone showed up just once. The rearrangement links TRBV3-1 (or the pseudogene TRBV3-2) to TRBJ1-1, with 7 nucleotides matching TRBD1. The trim removed 3 bases at V and 3 bases at J, leaving 7 bases unmatched. The CDR3 runs 15 residues. The germline V gene has CDR1 LGHDT and CDR2 YNNKEL (reference sequence). CDR3 nucleotides: TGTGCCAGCAGCCACATTCGGACAGGCGACACTGAAGCTTTCTTT. Translated, it gives CASSHIRTGDTEAFF.

The genes are TRBV7-3 and TRBJ2-1, with 9 bases fitting TRBD2. CDR3 length: 16 amino acids. The germline V gene encodes CDR1 SGHTA and CDR2 FQGTGA. V lost 0 bases to trimming and J lost 7 bases; unmatched junction nucleotides: 7. The DNA for the CDR3 is TGTGCCAGCAGCTTAACATTAGCGGGAGATAGGAATGAGCAGTTCTTC. It yields the protein CASSLTLAGDRNEQFF.

With regard to this clone: At the DNA level, this CDR3 is encoded by other sequences in the same sample as well. CDR3 in amino acids: CASSKQAGDYEQYF. In nucleotides, the CDR3 is TGTGCCAGCAGCAAACAAGCGGGTGACTACGAGCAGTACTTC. The chain links TRBV7-3 to TRBJ2-7, with D possibly matching TRBD2 (6 bases). Germline V gene data show CDR1 as SGHTA and CDR2 as FQGTGA. This CDR3 spans 14 amino acids. V lost 5 bases to trimming and J lost 3 bases, with 14 bases between them.

The rearrangement uses TRBV19 and TRBJ2-2; 10 bases are shared with TRBD2. Germline values: CDR1 LNHDA, CDR2 SQIVND (reference sequence). V lost 7 bases, J lost 4 bases, and 6 bases stayed unmatched. CDR3 length: 15 amino acids. CDR3 DNA sequence: TGTGCCAGTAATTCCCTAGCGGGAGTCACCGGGGAGCTGTTTTTT. This codes for CASNSLAGVTGELFF.

In this sample, this clone turned up a few times. The CDR3: CASSLIWAGAYNEQFF. DNA for the CDR3: TGTGCCAGCAGCCTCATCTGGGCGGGAGCTTACAATGAGCAGTTCTTC. This chain joins TRBV28 and TRBJ2-1, with TRBD2 matching 7 bases. Germline CDR1 reads MDHEN; CDR2 reads SYDVKM. This CDR3 has 16 amino acids. With V trimmed by 6 bases and J by 4 bases, 12 bases remained unmatched.

This clone occurred once. The J gene is TRBJ2-2, the V gene TRBV5-1; D might be TRBD2 (5 bases). Germline CDR1 reads SGHRS; CDR2 reads YFSETQ. V was pared by 3 bases and J by 8 bases, with 11 bases between. The CDR3 runs 13 residues. The CDR3 DNA reads as TGCGCCAGCAGCTCCCCCGGGGAGGGGGAGCTGTTTTTT. This gives the protein CASSSPGEGELFF.

V is TRBV9 and J is TRBJ2-7, with TRBD1 matching over 10 bases. CDR1 SGDLS and CDR2 YYNGEE come from the germline V gene. With V trimmed by 3 bases and J by 6 bases, 18 bases remained unmatched. This CDR3 has 18 amino acids. CDR3 nucleotides: TGTGCCAGCAGCGACGGCTTGGGACAGGGGACCGGAATCGGCGAGCAGTACTTC. Its translation is CASSDGLGQGTGIGEQYF.

This chain joins TRBV5-1 and TRBJ2-7, with D possibly matching TRBD1 (6 bases). Germline V gives CDR1 SGHRS, CDR2 YFSETQ. CDR3 length: 15 residues. The V end lost 1 base, the J end lost 0 bases, and 11 bases lay between the germline ends. CDR3 loop: CASSLSRGPSYEQYF. CDR3 bases: TGCGCCAGCAGCTTGAGCAGGGGACCCTCCTACGAGCAGTACTTC.

Note on this clone: Germline and junction disagree at one end, which may indicate a read error. The CDR3: CATSDTQGAGQPQHF. CDR3 in DNA: TGTGCCACCAGTGATACACAGGGGGCCGGTCAGCCTCAGCATTTT. The rearrangement uses TRBV24-1 and TRBJ1-5, with 9 bases lining up with TRBD1. Germline CDR1 reads KGHDR; CDR2 reads SFDVKD. There are 15 residues in the CDR3.